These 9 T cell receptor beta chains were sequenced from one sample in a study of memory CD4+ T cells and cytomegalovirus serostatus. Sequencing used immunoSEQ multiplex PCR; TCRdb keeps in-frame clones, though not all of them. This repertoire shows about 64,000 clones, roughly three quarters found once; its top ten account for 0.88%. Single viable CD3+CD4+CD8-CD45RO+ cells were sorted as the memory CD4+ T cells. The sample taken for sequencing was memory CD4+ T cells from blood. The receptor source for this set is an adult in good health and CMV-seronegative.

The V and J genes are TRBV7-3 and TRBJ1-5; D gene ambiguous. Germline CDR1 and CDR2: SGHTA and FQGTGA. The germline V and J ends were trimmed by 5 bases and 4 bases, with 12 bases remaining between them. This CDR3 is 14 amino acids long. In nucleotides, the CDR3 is TGTGCCAGCAGCGCATATTCTCCGAATCAGCCCCAGCATTTT. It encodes CASSAYSPNQPQHF.

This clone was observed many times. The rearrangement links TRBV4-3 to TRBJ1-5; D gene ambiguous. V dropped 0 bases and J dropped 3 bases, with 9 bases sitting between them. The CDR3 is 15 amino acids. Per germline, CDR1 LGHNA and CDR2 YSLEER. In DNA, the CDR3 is TGCGCCAGCAGCCAAGATACGGGGTACAATCAGCCCCAGCATTTT. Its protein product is CASSQDTGYNQPQHF.

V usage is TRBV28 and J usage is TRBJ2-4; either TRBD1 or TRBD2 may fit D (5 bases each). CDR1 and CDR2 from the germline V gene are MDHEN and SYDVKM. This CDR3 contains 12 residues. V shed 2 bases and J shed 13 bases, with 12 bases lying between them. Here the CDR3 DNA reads TGTGCCAGCAGTTTAGGGTGGGGGTCACAGTACTTC. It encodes CASSLGWGSQYF.

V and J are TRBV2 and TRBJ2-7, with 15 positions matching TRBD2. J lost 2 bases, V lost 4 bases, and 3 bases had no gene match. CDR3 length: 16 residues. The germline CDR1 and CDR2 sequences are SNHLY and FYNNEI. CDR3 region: CASSVGLAGGTYEQYF. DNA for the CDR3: TGTGCCAGCAGTGTAGGACTAGCGGGGGGGACCTACGAGCAGTACTTC. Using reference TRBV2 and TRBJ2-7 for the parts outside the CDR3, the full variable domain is EPEVTQTPSHQVTQMGQEVILRCVPISNHLYFYWYRQILGQKVEFLVSFYNNEISEKSEIFDDQFSVERPDGSNFTLKIRSTKLEDSAMYFCASSVGLAGGTYEQYFGPGTRLTVT.

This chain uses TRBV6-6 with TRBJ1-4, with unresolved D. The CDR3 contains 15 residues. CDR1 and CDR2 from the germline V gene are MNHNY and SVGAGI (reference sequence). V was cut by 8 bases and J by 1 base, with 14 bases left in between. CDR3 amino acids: CASRGGLVTNEKLFF. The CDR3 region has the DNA TGTGCCAGCCGGGGTGGGTTGGTAACTAATGAAAAACTGTTTTTT.

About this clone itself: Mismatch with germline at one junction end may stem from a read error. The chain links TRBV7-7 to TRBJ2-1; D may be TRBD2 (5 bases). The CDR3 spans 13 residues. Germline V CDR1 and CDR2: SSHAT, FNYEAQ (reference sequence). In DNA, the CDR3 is TGTGCTAGCAGCTTAGATTCCGGGAACGAGCAGTTCTTC. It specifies CASSLDSGNEQFF.

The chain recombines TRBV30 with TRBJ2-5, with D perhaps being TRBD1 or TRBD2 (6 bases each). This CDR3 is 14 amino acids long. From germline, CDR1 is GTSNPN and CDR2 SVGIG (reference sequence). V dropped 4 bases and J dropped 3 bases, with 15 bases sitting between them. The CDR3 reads CAWIGGRGEETQYF. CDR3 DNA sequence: TGTGCCTGGATAGGGGGAAGGGGGGAAGAGACCCAGTACTTC.

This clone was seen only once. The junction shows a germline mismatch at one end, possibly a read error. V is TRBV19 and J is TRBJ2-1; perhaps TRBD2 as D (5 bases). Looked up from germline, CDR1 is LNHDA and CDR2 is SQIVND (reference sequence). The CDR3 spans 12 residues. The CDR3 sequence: CASSGDYSPGVF. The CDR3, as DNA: TGTGCCAGTAGTGGTGACTACTCCCCCGGGGTCTTC.

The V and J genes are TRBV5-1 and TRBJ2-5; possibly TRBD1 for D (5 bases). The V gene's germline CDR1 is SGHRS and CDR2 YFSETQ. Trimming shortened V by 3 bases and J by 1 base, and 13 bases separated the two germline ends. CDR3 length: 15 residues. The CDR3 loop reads CASSSLGRVQETQYF. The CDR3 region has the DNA TGCGCCAGCAGCTCCCTTGGCAGGGTCCAAGAGACCCAGTACTTC. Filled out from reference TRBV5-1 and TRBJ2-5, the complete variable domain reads KAGVTQTPRYLIKTRGQQVTLSCSPISGHRSVSWYQQTPGQGLQFLFEYFSETQRNKGNFPGRFSGRQFSNSRSEMNVSTLELGDSALYLCASSSLGRVQETQYFGPGTRLLVL.